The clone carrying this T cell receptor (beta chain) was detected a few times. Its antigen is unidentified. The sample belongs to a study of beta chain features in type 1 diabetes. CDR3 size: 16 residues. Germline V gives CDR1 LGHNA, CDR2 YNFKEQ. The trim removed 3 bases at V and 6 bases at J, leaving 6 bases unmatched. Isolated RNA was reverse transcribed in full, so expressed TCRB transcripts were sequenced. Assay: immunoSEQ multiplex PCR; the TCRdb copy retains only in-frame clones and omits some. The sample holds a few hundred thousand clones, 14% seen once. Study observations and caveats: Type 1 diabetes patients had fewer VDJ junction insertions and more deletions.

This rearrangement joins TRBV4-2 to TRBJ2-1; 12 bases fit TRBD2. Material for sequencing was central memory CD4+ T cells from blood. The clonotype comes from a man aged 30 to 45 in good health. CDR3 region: CASSHDASGRANEQFF. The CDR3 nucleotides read TGTGCCAGCAGCCACGATGCTAGCGGGAGGGCCAATGAGCAGTTCTTC.